This TCR beta chain was sequenced during a study of cytomegalovirus exposure and HLA in healthy donors. CDR1 is SGHAT, CDR2 FQNNGV, per germline. J lost 4 bases, V lost 0 bases, and 3 bases had no gene match. The CDR3 covers 15 residues. 60 Vbeta and 13 Jbeta primers were used in PCR. Using immunoSEQ multiplex PCR, the repertoire was profiled, and TCRdb retains in-frame clones only, with some absent. The table has some 150,000 clones, over 70% seen once. Sequenced input: PBMCs. This clonotype was sampled from a man between 40 and 49 years old in good health and CMV-seropositive. The J gene is TRBJ1-5, the V gene TRBV11-2; 7 bases align to TRBD1. The CDR3 sequence: CASSLDTGANQPQHF. DNA of the CDR3: TGTGCCAGCAGCTTAGATACAGGGGCGAATCAGCCCCAGCATTTT.